The sequence of this T cell receptor beta chain was determined in a study of human T cells and chemical hapten exposure. Study as a whole: Patches that contained 0.01% DPC were applied to the upper back and read at 6 days.

Via MiXCR, TCRdb re-called the RACE reads, giving one row per CDR3 protein. There are 380,000 or so distinct CDR3 sequences in the sample; 4.5% to 7% occur only once, and under 9.5% lies in the top ten. The V and J ends lost 7 bases and 4 bases respectively, with 10 bases between them. CDR1 and CDR2 from the germline V gene are KGHDR and SFDVKD. This CDR3 is 13 amino acids long. Sample time point: pre-sensitization, week 0. The treatment here: therapeutic diphenylcyclopropenone sensitization with weekly scalp DPC. The sequence was collected from a woman younger than 35 with alopecia areata. Some clones in this sample may be carry-over from other donors' samples. Sequenced here: whole blood, sampled in connection with sensitization to the hapten diphenylcyclopropenone (DPC). This chain links TRBV24-1 with TRBJ1-5, with D unresolved. CDR3 sequence: CATRARLNQPQHF. Here the CDR3 DNA reads TGTGCCACCAGAGCTAGGTTGAATCAGCCCCAGCATTTT.